Listed here are 2 T cell receptor beta chains from one sample, sequenced in a study of blood T cell repertoires in COVID-19. Sequencing was performed with immunoSEQ multiplex PCR; in TCRdb, only in-frame clones are kept and a portion is missing. The profile covers about 190,000 clones, with roughly nine tenths appearing a single time and approximately 7% taken by the ten largest. Sequencing was carried out using peripheral blood. These receptor sequences come from a man aged 40-55 years with acute or convalescent COVID-19.

V and J are TRBV5-1 and TRBJ1-1; 8 nucleotides align to TRBD1. Germline V gene sequence: CDR1 SGHRS, CDR2 YFSETQ. The CDR3 is made up of 17 amino acids. The junction had 7 bases not matched to a gene; V was cut back by 0 bases and J by 0 bases. CDR3 residues: CASSLGWTGPLNTEAFF. Written as DNA, the CDR3 is TGCGCCAGCAGCTTGGGGTGGACAGGGCCCCTGAACACTGAAGCTTTCTTT.

V and J are TRBV7-2 and TRBJ2-3; possible D gene TRBD2, 6 bases. The germline V gene has CDR1 SGHTA and CDR2 FQGNSA. The ends were cut back, 2 bases at V and 0 bases at J, with 9 bases in the middle. This CDR3 contains 15 residues. This chain's CDR3 is CASSLQAGSTDTQYF. Written as DNA, the CDR3 is TGTGCCAGCAGCTTACAAGCGGGCAGCACAGATACGCAGTATTTT.